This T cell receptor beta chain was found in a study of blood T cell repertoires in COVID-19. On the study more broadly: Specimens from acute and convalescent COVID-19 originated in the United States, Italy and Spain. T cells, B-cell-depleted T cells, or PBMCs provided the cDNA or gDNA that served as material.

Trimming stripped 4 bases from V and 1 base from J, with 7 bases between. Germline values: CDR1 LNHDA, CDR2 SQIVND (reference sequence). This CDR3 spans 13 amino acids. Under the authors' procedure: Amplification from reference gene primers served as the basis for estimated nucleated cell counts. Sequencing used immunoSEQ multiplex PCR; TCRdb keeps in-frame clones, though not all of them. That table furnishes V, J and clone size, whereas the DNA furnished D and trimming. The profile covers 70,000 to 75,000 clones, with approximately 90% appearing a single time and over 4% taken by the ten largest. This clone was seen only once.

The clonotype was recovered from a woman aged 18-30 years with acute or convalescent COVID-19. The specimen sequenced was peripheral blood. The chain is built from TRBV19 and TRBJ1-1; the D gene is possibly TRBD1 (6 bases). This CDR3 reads CASSKTGNTEAFF. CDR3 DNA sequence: TGTGCCAGTAGTAAGACAGGGAACACTGAAGCTTTCTTT. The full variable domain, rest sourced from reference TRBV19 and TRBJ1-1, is DGGITQSPKYLFRKEGQNVTLSCEQNLNHDAMYWYRQDPGQGLRLIYYSQIVNDFQKGDIAEGYSVSREKKESFPLTVTSAQKNPTAFYLCASSKTGNTEAFFGQGTRLTVV.